The TCR beta chain under discussion was sequenced for a study of blood T cell repertoires in COVID-19. The overall study: From T cells, B-cell-depleted T cells, or PBMCs came the material, which was cDNA or gDNA.

Germline CDR1 reads LNHDA; CDR2 reads SQIVND (reference sequence). This CDR3 comprises 14 residues. V was cut by 5 bases and J by 0 bases, with 10 bases left in between. A Seattle source enrolled patients during active infection and followed them longitudinally. Clones were read by immunoSEQ multiplex PCR, and TCRdb kept only the in-frame ones, dropping some. The repertoire includes about 530,000 clones, 70% to 90% of them detected once, and roughly 7.4% sits in the top ten. The sample consisted of peripheral blood. This chain links TRBV19 with TRBJ1-1; no clear D gene. This TCR came from a woman between 45 and 60 years old with COVID-19, enrolled during active disease. Written as DNA, the CDR3 is TGTGCCAGTAGTGAGACGACACTGAACACTGAAGCTTTCTTT. Translating it yields CASSETTLNTEAFF.